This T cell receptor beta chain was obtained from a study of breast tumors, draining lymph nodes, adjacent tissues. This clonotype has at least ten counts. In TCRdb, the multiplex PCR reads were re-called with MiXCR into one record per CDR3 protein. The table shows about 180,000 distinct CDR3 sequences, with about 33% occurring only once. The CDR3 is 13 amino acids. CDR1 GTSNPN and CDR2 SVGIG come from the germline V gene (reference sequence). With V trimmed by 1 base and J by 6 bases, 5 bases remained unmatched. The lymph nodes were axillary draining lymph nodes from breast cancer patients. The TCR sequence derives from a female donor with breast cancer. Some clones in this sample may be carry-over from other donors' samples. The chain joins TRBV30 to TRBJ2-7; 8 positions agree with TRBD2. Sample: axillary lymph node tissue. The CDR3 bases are TGTGCCTGGAGTGGGGGACTAGAAGTCGAGCAGTACTTC. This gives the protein CAWSGGLEVEQYF.